The 5 T cell receptor beta chains listed next were all sequenced from one sample in a study of radiation and T cells in renal cell carcinoma. Indicated time point: blood 4 weeks post-SBRT, at nephrectomy. Noted treatment: 15 Gy SBRT to primary tumor, nephrectomy 4 weeks later. Sequenced by immunoSEQ multiplex PCR; TCRdb stores in-frame clones only, minus some. The sample holds some 31,000 clones, roughly 80% seen once. Sample: blood, taken from a patient whose treatment included radiotherapy and nephrectomy. The receptors stem from a man aged 55 to 70 with renal cell carcinoma.

The rearrangement uses TRBV18 and TRBJ1-5, with TRBD1 identical over 8 bases. The J segment lost 5 bases and the V segment lost 1 base, leaving 4 bases of the junction unmatched. The CDR3 runs 15 residues. From germline, CDR1 is KGHSH and CDR2 LQKENI. The CDR3: CASSPLQGGDQPQHF. The CDR3 bases are TGTGCCAGCTCACCACTACAGGGGGGGGATCAGCCCCAGCATTTT.

The chain couples TRBV19 to TRBJ2-7, with TRBD2 matching over 8 bases. The CDR3 is made up of 12 amino acids. The V segment lost 6 bases and the J segment 2 bases; nucleotides outside the gene matches: 0. The germline V gene encodes CDR1 LNHDA and CDR2 SQIVND (reference sequence). The CDR3 DNA reads TGTGCCAGTAGGGGACTAGCCTACGAGCAGTACTTC. As protein: CASRGLAYEQYF.

CDR3: CASSLLGTEYEQYF. CDR3 coding DNA: TGTGCCAGCAGTTTACTTGGGACAGAGTACGAGCAGTACTTC. J is TRBJ2-7 and V is TRBV27; 7 bases agree with TRBD1. J lost 4 bases, V lost 2 bases, and 5 bases had no gene match. This CDR3 spans 14 amino acids. CDR1 and CDR2 from the germline V gene are MNHEY and SMNVEV (reference sequence).

In its sample, this clone ranks as medium-sized. The chain combines TRBV7-8 with TRBJ1-2; D gene unclear. The CDR3 is 13 amino acids. The germline V gene encodes CDR1 SGHVS and CDR2 FQNEAQ. Trimming removed 2 bases from V and 7 bases from J, with 11 bases in between. Here the CDR3 DNA reads TGTGCCAGCAGCTTACTAGTGGGAGGTGGCTACACCTTC. Its translation: CASSLLVGGGYTF. Looking up the rest from reference TRBV7-8 and TRBJ1-2 gives the full variable domain: GAGVSQSPRYKVAKRGQDVALRCDPISGHVSLFWYQQALGQGPEFLTYFQNEAQLDKSGLPSDRFFAERPEGSVSTLKIQRTQQEDSAVYLCASSLLVGGGYTFGSGTRLTVV.

The V call is TRBV23-1, the J call TRBJ1-4; D unresolved. TRBV23-1 belongs to the ORF category, with a function that is uncertain. The CDR3 runs 14 residues. Trimming removed 4 bases at V and 4 bases at J, with 10 bases between. CDR3 loop: CASSPGQDNEKLFF. The DNA for the CDR3 is TGCGCCAGCAGTCCCGGGCAGGATAATGAAAAACTGTTTTTT.